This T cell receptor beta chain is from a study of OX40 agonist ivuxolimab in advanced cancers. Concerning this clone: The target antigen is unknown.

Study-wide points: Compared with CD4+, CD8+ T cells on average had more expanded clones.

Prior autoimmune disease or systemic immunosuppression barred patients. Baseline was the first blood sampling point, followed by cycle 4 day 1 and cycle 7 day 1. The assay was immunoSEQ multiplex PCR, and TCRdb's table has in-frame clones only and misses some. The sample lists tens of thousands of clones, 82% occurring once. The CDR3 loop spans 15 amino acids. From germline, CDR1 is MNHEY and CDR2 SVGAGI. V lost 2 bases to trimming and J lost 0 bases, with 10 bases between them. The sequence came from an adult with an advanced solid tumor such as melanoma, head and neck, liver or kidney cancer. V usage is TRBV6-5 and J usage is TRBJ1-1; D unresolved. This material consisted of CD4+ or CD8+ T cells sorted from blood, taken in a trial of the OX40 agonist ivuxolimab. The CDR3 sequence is CASSYVGILNTEAFF. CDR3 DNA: TGTGCCAGCAGTTACGTGGGGATCCTGAACACTGAAGCTTTCTTT.